This record looks at one TCR beta chain sequence and its context. Its antigen target is currently unknown. No quality values exist for individual bases; no much larger clone is one base distant. The data were obtained in a study of CD8+ T cells in alopecia areata (dated by TCRdb to 2016 to 2018). Some background on the complete study: Treated patients were enrolled in an open-label pilot trial of oral tofacitinib, 5 to 10 mg twice daily, for moderate-to-severe alopecia areata. Patients received tofacitinib for 6 to 18 months and were then followed off drug for 6 months to check for delayed response and recurrence. In treated patients, disease severity was measured using the SALT score, which gives the percentage of scalp surface area affected. High-throughput TCRbeta sequencing was used to examine T cell clonal expansion in alopecia areata in both the C3H/HeJ mouse model and human patients. Scalp tissue and sorted CD4+ and CD8+ peripheral blood T cells from patchy and totalis/universalis alopecia areata patients and from healthy controls were covered by human TCRbeta sequencing. Patients on tofacitinib were biopsied at baseline and after 4 and 24 weeks of treatment, and several of the patients also had a later scalp biopsy. Clonality in the scalp was compared among normal scalp (n=4), patchy alopecia areata scalp (n=8), and alopecia totalis/universalis scalp (n=8). RNA was extracted with the PAXgene miRNA kit for fixed scalp, the miRNeasy kit for PBMCs, and the RNeasy kit for mouse skin. TCRbeta CDR3 regions were amplified by immunoSEQ multiplex PCR using 35 Vbeta forward and 13 Jbeta reverse primers.

General conclusions and limits of the study: Resident alphabeta T cells in normal human skin are also sequenced, complicating scalp TCR repertoire analysis, unlike mouse skin dominated by gammadelta T cells. Compared with normal scalp, lesional scalp, particularly in alopecia totalis/universalis, had higher clonality and more expanded CD8+ clones, which suggests antigenic drive. Because the treated cohort was small and included a single nonresponder, larger studies are needed to assess links between baseline CD8+ expansion and response. During tofacitinib treatment, many expanded lesional clones remained in scalp and blood, and this persistence may partly explain relapse after treatment is stopped. TCR sequences shared between patients were less clear than in mice, possibly partly because of HLA diversity in the patient population. Tofacitinib significantly decreased scalp clonality and the number of expanded CD8+ clones among the top 100 scalp clones.

Sample time point, as interpreted from the label and publication: around 22 weeks on oral tofacitinib. The treatment or condition label of this sample denotes: oral pan-JAK inhibitor, 5-10 mg twice daily. Peripheral blood and lesional scalp punch biopsies were obtained from patients with alopecia areata. PBMCs were isolated by density centrifugation and stained for CD3, CD4 and CD8, after which CD4+ and CD8+ T cells were sorted on a FACSAria. Libraries were constructed by the immunoSEQ multiplex PCR assay. To provide template for TCR sequencing, every sample had RNA extracted and reverse transcribed into cDNA. First-strand cDNA was synthesized using SuperScript III with a 2:1 mix of oligo-dT and random hexamers. Amplification bias was assessed with a synthetic immune receptor repertoire, and residual bias was removed computationally. On the study's bioinformatics: Raw reads were preprocessed to remove errors, and CDR3 was defined by IMGT conventions from the conserved cysteine to phenylalanine. Clonality was computed by normalizing Shannon entropy by log2 of the number of productive unique TCRs and subtracting the result from 1. Whether each scalp clone was CD4 or CD8 was inferred by checking scalp TCRbeta sequences against the CD4 and CD8 repertoires from sorted blood. TCRdb limited this immuneACCESS table to in-frame rearrangements with V and J called. A share of clones is missing; checked studies link under half to unresolved V genes, and the rest is unexplained. Clone size and V and J calls were adopted from that table, with D and trimming inferred from the DNA. Here the sample has roughly 110,000 clones; roughly 89% occur a single time. The top ten clonotypes cover around 25% of the sample.

The V end gives up 4 bases and the J end 5 bases, leaving 4 bases in the junction not matched to a gene. The CDR3 runs 13 amino acids, cysteine and phenylalanine included. Just CDR3 DNA is preserved here, 39 bases in frame from base 1. CDR1 and CDR2, per the germline V gene, are SQVTM and ANQGSEA. The receptor was isolated from a human donor with alopecia areata. The chain is assembled from TRBV29-1 and TRBJ1-2; TRBD1 matches 10 bases in the middle. Sequences were derived from CD8+ T cells sorted from blood, sampled at week 24, from a patient treated with tofacitinib. The CDR3 region reads CSVGGQGTYGYTF. The DNA sequence reads TGCAGCGTTGGGGGACAGGGGACATATGGCTACACCTTC.